This TCR beta chain was recovered during a study of blood T cell repertoires in COVID-19. Per the authors' pipeline: How many nucleated cells were present was estimated from reference gene primer amplification. TCRdb's copy holds only in-frame clones and misses some; the assay was immunoSEQ multiplex PCR. From that table come the V and J calls and clone size; the DNA was used to work out D and trimming. The sample consists of 310,000 or so clones, about 84% of them appearing once. V shed 1 base and J shed 0 bases, with 10 bases lying between them. CDR3 length: 16 residues. Germline V gene sequence: CDR1 SGHTA, CDR2 FQGNSA.

The receptor was derived from a woman between 45 and 60 years old with acute or convalescent COVID-19. The chain uses TRBV7-2 and TRBJ1-3; no reliable D call. What was sequenced was peripheral blood. The DNA of the CDR3 is TGTGCCAGCAGCTTAGAATCCGGGAGCTCTGGAAACACCATATATTTT. Protein: CASSLESGSSGNTIYF.